Following are 12 T cell receptor beta chains from one sample sequenced in a study of CD8+ T cells in alopecia areata. The sequencing template was cDNA reverse transcribed from extracted RNA. Produced via immunoSEQ multiplex PCR; TCRdb's table is partial and in-frame only. The repertoire includes around 140,000 clones, 47% of them detected once, and about 6.4% sits in the top ten. Sequencing input: CD4+ T cells sorted from blood. Receptors originate from a human donor with alopecia areata.

The chain joins TRBV2 to TRBJ1-1; the D gene is possibly TRBD1 (6 bases). The CDR3 contains 15 residues. Germline CDR1 is SNHLY and CDR2 is FYNNEI. Trimming removed 7 bases at V and 4 bases at J, with 19 bases between. The CDR3 nucleotides are TGTGCCAGCACTCAAGAAGGGGGGCTTAGCACTGAAGCTTTCTTT. Amino acids: CASTQEGGLSTEAFF.

This clone appeared a single time. The J gene is TRBJ2-3, the V gene TRBV29-1; TRBD1 might be the D (6 bases). Germline V CDR1 and CDR2: SQVTM, ANQGSEA. The CDR3 loop spans 15 amino acids. V shed 3 bases and J shed 2 bases, with 15 bases lying between them. The CDR3, as DNA: TGCAGCGTTGAGCCCCGCAGGGGTAACACAGATACGCAGTATTTT. This gives the protein CSVEPRRGNTDTQYF.

The V and J genes are TRBV7-2 and TRBJ1-2; no firm D call. This CDR3 region has 13 residues. V shed 0 bases and J shed 2 bases, with 4 bases lying between them. Germline loops: CDR1 SGHTA, CDR2 FQGNSA. This CDR3 reads CASSLANNYGYTF. CDR3 DNA sequence: TGTGCCAGCAGCTTAGCGAACAACTATGGCTACACCTTC.

This clone was observed a handful of times. This chain connects TRBV29-1 to TRBJ2-7, with TRBD1 identical over 7 bases. Germline lookup yields CDR1 SQVTM and CDR2 ANQGSEA. V shed 6 bases and J 3 bases; nucleotides not matched to a gene: 5. The CDR3 sequence is 12 residues long. This chain's CDR3 is CSVRDRDYEQYF. The CDR3 DNA is TGCAGCGTCCGGGACAGAGACTACGAGCAGTACTTC.

The rearrangement joins TRBV6-5 to TRBJ2-3; D assignment may be TRBD1 or TRBD2 (5 bases each). The CDR3 totals 15 residues. V gave up 1 base and J gave up 5 bases, with 13 bases separating them. Germline CDR1 MNHEY, CDR2 SVGAGI. The CDR3 sequence: CASSYWAGREDTQYF. The CDR3, as DNA: TGTGCCAGCAGTTACTGGGCAGGGAGAGAAGATACGCAGTATTTT.

The chain links TRBV2 to TRBJ1-2; unclear D gene. Trimming removed 6 bases from V and 7 bases from J, with 9 bases in between. There are 11 residues in the CDR3. Germline loops: CDR1 SNHLY, CDR2 FYNNEI. The CDR3 bases are TGTGCCAGCAGAAATCGGGGTGGCTACACCTTC. This translates into CASRNRGGYTF. Combining the CDR3 with reference TRBV2 and TRBJ1-2 gives the whole variable domain EPEVTQTPSHQVTQMGQEVILRCVPISNHLYFYWYRQILGQKVEFLVSFYNNEISEKSEIFDDQFSVERPDGSNFTLKIRSTKLEDSAMYFCASRNRGGYTFGSGTRLTVV.

This clone was seen a handful of times. The chain recombines TRBV15 with TRBJ2-1, with TRBD2 as a possible D gene (5 bases). V was shortened by 0 bases and J by 0 bases, with 6 bases between the two germline ends. CDR3 length equals 15 residues. Germline-derived CDR1 and CDR2 are LNHNV and YYDKDF (reference sequence). The CDR3 region has the DNA TGTGCCACCAGCAGAGAGGCGGGCTCCTACAATGAGCAGTTCTTC. This gives the protein CATSREAGSYNEQFF.

This clone was seen a handful of times. The chain links TRBV29-1 to TRBJ2-7; a possible D gene is TRBD1 (5 bases). The CDR3 totals 11 residues. Germline V gene lookup returns CDR1 SQVTM and CDR2 ANQGSEA. V lost 6 bases and J lost 2, with 8 bases in between. The CDR3 loop reads CSVTEPYEQYF. CDR3 DNA: TGCAGCGTGACAGAACCCTACGAGCAGTACTTC.

V is TRBV27 and J is TRBJ2-7, with D unclear. The CDR3 has 14 amino acids. Per the germline V gene, CDR1 is MNHEY and CDR2 is SMNVEV (reference sequence). V was shortened by 5 bases and J by 0 bases, with 11 bases between the two germline ends. CDR3 region: CASSRAGSSYEQYF. The CDR3 DNA is TGTGCCAGCAGTAGGGCAGGAAGCTCCTACGAGCAGTACTTC.

This clone occurred a few times. The V call is TRBV4-1, the J call TRBJ2-7; no firm D call. Trimming took 6 bases from V and 2 from J, leaving 8 bases between them. The germline gives CDR1 MGHRA, CDR2 YSYEKL. The CDR3 contains 12 residues. CDR3 sequence: CASRTTAYEQYF. The CDR3 nucleotides are TGCGCCAGCAGAACAACCGCCTACGAGCAGTACTTC.

DNA of the CDR3: TGTGCCATCAGTGAGAGGACTAGCGGGAGGGTTGAGCAGTACTTC. It codes for CAISERTSGRVEQYF. The chain combines TRBV10-3 with TRBJ2-7; 15 nucleotides match TRBD2. V was pared by 2 bases and J by 7 bases, with 3 bases of the junction left unmatched. In germline, CDR1 is ENHRY, CDR2 SYGVKD. CDR3 length equals 15 residues.

V usage is TRBV27 and J usage is TRBJ1-2; tentatively, D is TRBD1 (6 bases). The germline CDR1 and CDR2 sequences are MNHEY and SMNVEV (reference sequence). CDR3 size: 15 residues. V gave up 6 bases and J gave up 4 bases, with 18 bases separating them. The CDR3 loop reads CASRGGRTAGYGYTF. CDR3 DNA: TGTGCCAGCAGGGGGGGAAGGACAGCTGGCTATGGCTACACCTTC.